This TCR beta chain stems from a study of shared clonotypes between healthy human individuals. There are a few counts of this clone. What it binds is unknown. The data were produced by immunoSEQ multiplex PCR, yet TCRdb's version contains in-frame clones alone and is incomplete. The data contain over a million clones, more than 65% of them singletons. Study-wide results and limits: Some naive CD4 clonotypes, roughly 4.5%, turned up in common across a few donors.

Trimming cost V 4 bases and J 13 bases; bases outside gene matches: 7. CDR3 length equals 12 residues. Germline V CDR1 and CDR2: SGHDT, YYEEEE. The clonotype was recovered from a man younger than 35 in good health. Input material: memory CD4+ T cells sorted from blood. Sample subset: CD45RA-negative fraction. The V gene is TRBV5-6, the J gene TRBJ2-2; 7 nucleotides agree with TRBD2. The CDR3 coding sequence is TGTGCCAGCAGCCCGGGGGAGGGAGGGCTGTTTTTT. Its translation is CASSPGEGGLFF.